This T cell receptor (beta chain) was retrieved from a study of T-cell memory formation after mild COVID-19. This clonotype turned up a few times. TCRdb used MiXCR to reprocess the 5' RACE reads, holding one entry per CDR3 protein. The sample holds approximately 300,000 distinct CDR3 sequences, about a sixth seen once. The V gene lost 1 base and the J gene lost 2 bases, with 15 bases spanning the gap. Germline V lookup: CDR1 SGHRS, CDR2 YFSETQ. The CDR3 has 16 residues. This sequence was found in a young man who had mild COVID-19 (a few samples of this study predate the infection). Cell type and time point are not known. The sample taken for sequencing was PBMCs or a T cell subset sorted from them (not recorded which). The chain links TRBV5-1 to TRBJ1-1, with D maybe TRBD1 (5 bases). CDR3 loop: CASSLNYRDLNTEAFF. The CDR3 DNA reads as TGCGCCAGCAGCTTGAACTACCGGGACCTAAACACTGAAGCTTTCTTT.